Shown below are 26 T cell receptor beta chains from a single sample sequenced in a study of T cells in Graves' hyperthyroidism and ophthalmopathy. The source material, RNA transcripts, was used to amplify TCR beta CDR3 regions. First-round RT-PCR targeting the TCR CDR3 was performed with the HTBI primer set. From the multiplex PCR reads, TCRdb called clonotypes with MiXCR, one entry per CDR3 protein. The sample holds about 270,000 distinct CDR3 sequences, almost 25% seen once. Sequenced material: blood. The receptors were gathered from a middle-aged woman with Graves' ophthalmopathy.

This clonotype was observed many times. CDR3 nucleotide sequence: TGTGCCAGCAGTTCGAAGGCAGGGATCACTGAAGCTTTCTTT. Its translation is CASSSKAGITEAFF. The J gene is TRBJ1-1, the V gene TRBV27, with D possibly being TRBD1 (5 bases). The CDR3 consists of 14 residues. Looked up from germline, CDR1 is MNHEY and CDR2 is SMNVEV (reference sequence). V gave up 4 bases and J gave up 4 bases, with 13 bases separating them.

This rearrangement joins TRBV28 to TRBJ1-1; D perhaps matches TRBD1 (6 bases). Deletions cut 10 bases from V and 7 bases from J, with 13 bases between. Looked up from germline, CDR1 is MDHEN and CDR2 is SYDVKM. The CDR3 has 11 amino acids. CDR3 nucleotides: TGTGCCACCCATACAGGGCTTGAAGCTTTCTTT. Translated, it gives CATHTGLEAFF. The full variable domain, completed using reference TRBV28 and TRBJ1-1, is DVKVTQSSRYLVKRTGEKVFLECVQDMDHENMFWYRQDPGLGLRLIYFSYDVKMKEKGDIPEGYSVSREKKERFSLILESASTNQTSMYLCATHTGLEAFFGQGTRLTVV.

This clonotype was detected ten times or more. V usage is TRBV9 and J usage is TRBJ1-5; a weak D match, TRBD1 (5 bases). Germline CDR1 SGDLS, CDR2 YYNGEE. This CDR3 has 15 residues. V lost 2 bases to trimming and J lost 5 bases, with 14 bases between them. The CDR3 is CASSVGGEHYQPQHF. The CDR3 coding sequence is TGTGCCAGCAGCGTGGGAGGGGAGCACTATCAGCCCCAGCATTTT.

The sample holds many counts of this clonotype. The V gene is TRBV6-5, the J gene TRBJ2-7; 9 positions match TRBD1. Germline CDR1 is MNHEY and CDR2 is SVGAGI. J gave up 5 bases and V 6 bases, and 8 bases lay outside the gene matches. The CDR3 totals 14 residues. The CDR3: CASSRTGDRDEQYF. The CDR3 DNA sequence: TGTGCCAGCAGCCGGACAGGGGATAGGGACGAGCAGTACTTC.

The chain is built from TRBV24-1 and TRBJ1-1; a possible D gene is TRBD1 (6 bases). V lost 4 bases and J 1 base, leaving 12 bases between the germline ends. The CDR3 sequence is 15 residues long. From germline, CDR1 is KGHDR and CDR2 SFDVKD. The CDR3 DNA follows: TGTGCCACCAGTGACCCACGGACAGAGAACACTGAAGCTTTCTTT. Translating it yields CATSDPRTENTEAFF.

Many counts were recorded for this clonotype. CDR3 in DNA: TGTGCCAGTAGTAATAGGGACAGAGGAGAAACTAACTATGGCTACACCTTC. Protein: CASSNRDRGETNYGYTF. This sequence joins TRBV19 and TRBJ1-2, with TRBD1 matching 7 bases. CDR1 and CDR2 (germline): LNHDA, SQIVND (reference sequence). CDR3 length: 17 residues. V trimming: 4 bases; J trimming: 0 bases; junction bases outside the gene matches: 11.

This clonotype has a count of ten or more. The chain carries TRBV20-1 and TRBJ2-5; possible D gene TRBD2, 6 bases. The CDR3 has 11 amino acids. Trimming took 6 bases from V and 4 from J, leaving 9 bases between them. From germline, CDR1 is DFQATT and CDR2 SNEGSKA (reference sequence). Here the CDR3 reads CSATRGETQYF. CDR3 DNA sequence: TGCAGTGCGACTAGAGGAGAGACCCAGTACTTC.

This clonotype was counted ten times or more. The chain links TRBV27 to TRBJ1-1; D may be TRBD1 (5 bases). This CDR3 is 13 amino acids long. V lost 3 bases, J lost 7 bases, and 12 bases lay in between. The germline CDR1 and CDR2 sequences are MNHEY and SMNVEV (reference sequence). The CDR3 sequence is CASSFGGGGEAFF. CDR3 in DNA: TGTGCCAGCAGTTTTGGGGGGGGTGGTGAAGCTTTCTTT.

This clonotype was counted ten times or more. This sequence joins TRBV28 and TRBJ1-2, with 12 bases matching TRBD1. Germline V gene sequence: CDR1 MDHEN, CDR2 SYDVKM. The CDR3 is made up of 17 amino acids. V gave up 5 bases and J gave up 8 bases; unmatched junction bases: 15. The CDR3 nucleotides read TGTGCCAGCAGTCTTTCGTTTTCGGGACAGGGGGCCGGGGGCTACACCTTC. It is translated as CASSLSFSGQGAGGYTF.

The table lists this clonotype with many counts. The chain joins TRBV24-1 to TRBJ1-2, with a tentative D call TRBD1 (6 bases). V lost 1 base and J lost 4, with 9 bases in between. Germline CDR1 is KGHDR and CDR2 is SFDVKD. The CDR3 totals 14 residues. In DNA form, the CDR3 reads TGTGCCACCAGTGATTTCCGGACAGCCTATGGCTACACCTTC. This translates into CATSDFRTAYGYTF.

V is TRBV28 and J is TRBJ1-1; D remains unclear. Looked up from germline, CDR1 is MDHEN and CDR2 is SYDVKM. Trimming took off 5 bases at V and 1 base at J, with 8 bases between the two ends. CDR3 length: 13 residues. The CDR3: CASSNLKNTEAFF. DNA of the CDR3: TGTGCCAGCAGTAACCTTAAGAACACTGAAGCTTTCTTT. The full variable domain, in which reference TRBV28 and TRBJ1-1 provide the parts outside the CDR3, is DVKVTQSSRYLVKRTGEKVFLECVQDMDHENMFWYRQDPGLGLRLIYFSYDVKMKEKGDIPEGYSVSREKKERFSLILESASTNQTSMYLCASSNLKNTEAFFGQGTRLTVV.

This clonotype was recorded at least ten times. The CDR3 DNA is TGTGCCAGCGTTAACAGGGTGTTTCGAGAGACCCAGTACTTC. Translation: CASVNRVFRETQYF. This sequence joins TRBV5-6 and TRBJ2-5, with D tentatively TRBD1 (6 bases). The CDR3 length is 14 residues. Germline-derived CDR1 and CDR2 are SGHDT and YYEEEE. Trimming shortened V by 7 bases and J by 4 bases, and 17 bases separated the two germline ends.

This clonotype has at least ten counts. CDR3 nucleotides: TGTGCCAGCGTTTTCAGTAATTGGGGGGCCGGTGGCTACACCTTC. Translated, it gives CASVFSNWGAGGYTF. The chain couples TRBV28 to TRBJ1-2, with D perhaps TRBD1 (6 bases). The V gene's germline CDR1 is MDHEN and CDR2 SYDVKM. V was cut by 8 bases and J by 7 bases, with 23 bases left in between. The CDR3 has 15 residues.

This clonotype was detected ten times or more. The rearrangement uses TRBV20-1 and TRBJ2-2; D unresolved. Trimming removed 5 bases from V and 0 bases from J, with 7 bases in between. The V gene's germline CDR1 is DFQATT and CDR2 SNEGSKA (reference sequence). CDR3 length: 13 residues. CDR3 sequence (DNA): TGCAGTGCTCTCCTACCGAACACCGGGGAGCTGTTTTTT. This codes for CSALLPNTGELFF.

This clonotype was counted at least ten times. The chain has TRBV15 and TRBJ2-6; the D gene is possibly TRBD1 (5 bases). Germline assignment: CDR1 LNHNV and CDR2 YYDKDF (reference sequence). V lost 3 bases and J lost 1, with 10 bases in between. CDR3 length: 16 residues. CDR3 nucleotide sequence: TGTGCCACCAGCAGGGACATAGGATCTGGGGCCAACGTCCTGACTTTC. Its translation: CATSRDIGSGANVLTF.

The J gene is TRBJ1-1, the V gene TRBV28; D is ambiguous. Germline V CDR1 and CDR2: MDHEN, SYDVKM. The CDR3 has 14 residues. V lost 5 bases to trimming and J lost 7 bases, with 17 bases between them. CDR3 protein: CASSDRRSAGEAFF. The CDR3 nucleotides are TGTGCCAGCAGTGATAGGCGGTCGGCGGGTGAAGCTTTCTTT. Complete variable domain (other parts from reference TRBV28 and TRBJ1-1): DVKVTQSSRYLVKRTGEKVFLECVQDMDHENMFWYRQDPGLGLRLIYFSYDVKMKEKGDIPEGYSVSREKKERFSLILESASTNQTSMYLCASSDRRSAGEAFFGQGTRLTVV.

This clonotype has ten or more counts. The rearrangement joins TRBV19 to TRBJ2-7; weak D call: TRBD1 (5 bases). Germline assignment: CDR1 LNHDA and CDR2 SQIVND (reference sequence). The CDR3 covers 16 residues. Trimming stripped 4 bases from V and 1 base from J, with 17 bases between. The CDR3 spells CASSRATATHSYEQYF. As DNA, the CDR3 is TGTGCCAGTAGTAGAGCGACAGCCACCCATTCCTACGAGCAGTACTTC.

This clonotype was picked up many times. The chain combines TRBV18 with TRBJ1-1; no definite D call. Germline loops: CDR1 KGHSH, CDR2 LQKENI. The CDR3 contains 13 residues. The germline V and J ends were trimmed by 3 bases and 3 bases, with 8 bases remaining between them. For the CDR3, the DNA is TGTGCCAGCTCACCGATGATAGACACTGAAGCTTTCTTT. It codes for CASSPMIDTEAFF.

Here the CDR3 DNA reads TGTGCCAGCAGCGATAACACCAATCAGCCCCAGCATTTT. Amino acid sequence: CASSDNTNQPQHF. The J gene is TRBJ1-5, the V gene TRBV6-1, with D uncertain. Trimming took 6 bases from V and 3 from J, leaving 9 bases between them. The germline V gene has CDR1 MNHNS and CDR2 SASEGT. The CDR3 runs to 13 residues.

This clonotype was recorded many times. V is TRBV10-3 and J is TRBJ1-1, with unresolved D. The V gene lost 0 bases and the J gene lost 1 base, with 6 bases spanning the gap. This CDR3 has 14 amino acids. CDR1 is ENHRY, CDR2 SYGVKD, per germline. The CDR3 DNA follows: TGTGCCATCAGTGAGTCCGCTGGGAACACTGAAGCTTTCTTT. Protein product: CAISESAGNTEAFF.

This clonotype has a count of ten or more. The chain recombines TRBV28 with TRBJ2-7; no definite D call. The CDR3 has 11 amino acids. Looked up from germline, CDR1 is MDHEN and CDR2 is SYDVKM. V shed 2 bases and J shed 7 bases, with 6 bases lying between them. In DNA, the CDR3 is TGTGCCAGCAGTTTACTGATGGAGCAGTACTTC. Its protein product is CASSLLMEQYF.

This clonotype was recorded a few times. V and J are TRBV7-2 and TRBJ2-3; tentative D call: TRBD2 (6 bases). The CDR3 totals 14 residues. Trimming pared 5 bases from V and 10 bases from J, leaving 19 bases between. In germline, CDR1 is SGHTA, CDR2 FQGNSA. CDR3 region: CASSPPARDPSQYF. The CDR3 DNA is TGTGCCAGCAGCCCCCCCGCGCGGGATCCCTCGCAGTATTTT.

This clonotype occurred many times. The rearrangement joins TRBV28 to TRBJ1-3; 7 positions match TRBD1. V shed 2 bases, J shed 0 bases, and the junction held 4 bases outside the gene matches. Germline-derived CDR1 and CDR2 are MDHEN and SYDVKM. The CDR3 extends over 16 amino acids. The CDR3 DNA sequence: TGTGCCAGCAGTTTAAACACAGGGGCCTCTGGAAACACCATATATTTT. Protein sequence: CASSLNTGASGNTIYF.

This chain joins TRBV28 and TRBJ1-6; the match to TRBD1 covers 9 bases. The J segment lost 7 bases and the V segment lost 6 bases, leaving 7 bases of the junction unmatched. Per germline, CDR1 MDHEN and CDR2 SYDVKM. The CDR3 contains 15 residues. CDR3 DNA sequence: TGTGCCAGCAGCTCCACCGGACAGGGGAATTCACCCCTCCACTTT. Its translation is CASSSTGQGNSPLHF.

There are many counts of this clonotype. As DNA, the CDR3 is TGTGCCAGCAGCCCGTCGGGACAGGGACCGCCCCAGCATTTT. Residues: CASSPSGQGPPQHF. This sequence joins TRBV28 and TRBJ1-5; 9 nucleotides match TRBD1. The V gene's germline CDR1 is MDHEN and CDR2 SYDVKM. The CDR3 contains 14 residues. J gave up 9 bases and V 6 bases, and 9 bases lay outside the gene matches.

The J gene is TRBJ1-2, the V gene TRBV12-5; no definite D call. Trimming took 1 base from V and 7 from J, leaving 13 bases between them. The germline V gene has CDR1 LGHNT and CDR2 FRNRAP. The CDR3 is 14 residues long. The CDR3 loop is CASGLGVGPAGYTF. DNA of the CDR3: TGTGCTAGTGGTTTGGGGGTCGGACCAGCTGGCTACACCTTC.